These 24 T cell receptor beta chains were sequenced from one sample in a study of blood T cells in healthy people across ages. A second 7 to 11 cycle PCR used barcoded and J-beta primers. MiXCR was run by TCRdb on the 5' RACE reads, yielding one entry per CDR3 protein. The table has 1.4 million or so distinct CDR3 sequences, 35% to 45% seen once. Sequenced input: blood. The receptors stem from a young woman in good health.

V usage is TRBV7-9 and J usage is TRBJ2-3; no reliable D call. This CDR3 region has 13 residues. Per the germline V gene, CDR1 is SEHNR and CDR2 is FQNEAQ (reference sequence). V was cut by 5 bases and J by 9 bases, with 15 bases left in between. CDR3 sequence: CASSPLTKPTQYF. As DNA, the CDR3 is TGTGCCAGCAGCCCCTTGACCAAACCGACGCAGTATTTT. The complete variable domain, with remaining parts taken from reference TRBV7-9 and TRBJ2-3, reads DTGVSQNPRHKITKRGQNVTFRCDPISEHNRLYWYRQTLGQGPEFLTYFQNEAQLEKSRLLSDRFSAERPKGSFSTLEIQRTEQGDSAMYLCASSPLTKPTQYFGPGTRLTVL.

CDR3 loop: CASSGFPINEQFF. The CDR3, as DNA: TGTGCCAGCAGCGGGTTCCCTATCAATGAGCAGTTCTTC. The chain employs TRBV9 and TRBJ2-1; D is unclear. V shed 3 bases and J shed 6 bases, with 10 bases lying between them. Germline CDR1 and CDR2: SGDLS and YYNGEE. CDR3 size: 13 residues.

The CDR3 loop reads CASSSIFQGRGADTQYF. As DNA, the CDR3 is TGTGCCAGCAGCTCCATTTTCCAGGGCAGGGGCGCAGATACGCAGTATTTT. The rearrangement uses TRBV7-2 and TRBJ2-3, with a tentative D call TRBD1 (6 bases). CDR1 is SGHTA and CDR2 is FQGNSA in the germline V gene. The CDR3 runs to 17 residues. Trimming stripped 4 bases from V and 4 bases from J, with 21 bases between.

As DNA, the CDR3 is TGTGCCAGCAGCCAAGTGAGTACAGGTGTGTCTGGGGCCAACGTCCTGACTTTC. Its protein is CASSQVSTGVSGANVLTF. The chain joins TRBV3-1 to TRBJ2-6; weak D call: TRBD1 (5 bases). V was trimmed by 1 base and J by 1 base, leaving 14 bases between them. This CDR3 has 18 residues. In germline, CDR1 is LGHDT, CDR2 YNNKEL (reference sequence).

The CDR3 DNA is TGTGCCAGCACCGAAACTAGCGGGACTAGCAATGAGCAGTTCTTC. Protein sequence: CASTETSGTSNEQFF. The genes are TRBV6-5 and TRBJ2-1; TRBD2 matches 10 bases. The CDR3 length is 15 residues. The V gene's germline CDR1 is MNHEY and CDR2 SVGAGI. Germline trimming cut 7 bases from V and 6 bases from J; bases unmatched to any gene: 9.

This chain connects TRBV12-3 or TRBV12-4 to TRBJ2-7, with 8 bases that match TRBD2. Trimming took 5 bases from V and 7 from J; bases not matched to a gene: 13. There are 15 residues in the CDR3. The CDR3 bases are TGTGCCAGCAGTCCCCTCTCCAGCGGGGGCAATGAGCAGTACTTC. Its translation is CASSPLSSGGNEQYF.

In this sample, this clonotype turned up a few times. The chain has TRBV5-1 and TRBJ1-4; 7 nucleotides match TRBD1. Germline V gene lookup returns CDR1 SGHRS and CDR2 YFSETQ. V lost 0 bases and J lost 1; bases outside the gene matches: 6. The CDR3 extends over 17 amino acids. CDR3 amino acids: CASSLGDRPLTNEKLFF. The CDR3 bases are TGCGCCAGCAGCTTGGGGGACAGACCCTTAACTAATGAAAAACTGTTTTTT.

The chain uses TRBV6-2 or TRBV6-3 and TRBJ1-5, with a possible D match to TRBD1 (6 bases). Germline V gene data show CDR1 as MNHEY and CDR2 as SVGEGT. This CDR3 comprises 15 residues. Trimming shortened V by 5 bases and J by 2 bases, and 13 bases separated the two germline ends. CDR3 protein: CASSQGGSRNQPQHF. In DNA form, the CDR3 reads TGTGCCAGCAGTCAAGGGGGGTCGCGCAATCAGCCCCAGCATTTT.

This rearrangement joins TRBV4-1 to TRBJ2-2, with a weak D call TRBD2 (6 bases). Trimming stripped 5 bases from V and 2 bases from J, with 12 bases between. Germline lookup yields CDR1 MGHRA and CDR2 YSYEKL. The CDR3 has 15 amino acids. DNA of the CDR3: TGCGCCAGCAGCGACGGTAGCGGTAACACCGGGGAGCTGTTTTTT. Translating gives CASSDGSGNTGELFF.

This rearrangement joins TRBV27 to TRBJ1-1; a possible D gene is TRBD1 (5 bases). The CDR3 contains 14 residues. The ends were cut back, 5 bases at V and 4 bases at J, with 14 bases in the middle. Germline V gene data show CDR1 as MNHEY and CDR2 as SMNVEV (reference sequence). The CDR3, as DNA: TGTGCCAGCAGTGTAAGCGGGGCGGTCACTGAAGCTTTCTTT. Residues: CASSVSGAVTEAFF.

This clonotype came up a few times. The chain joins TRBV12-3 or TRBV12-4 to TRBJ2-7; 8 bases are a match to TRBD2. The CDR3 runs to 15 residues. Trimming at V came to 4 bases and at J to 5 bases, leaving 10 bases not matched to a gene. This CDR3 is CASSSQREIGNEQYF. CDR3 DNA sequence: TGTGCCAGCAGTTCTCAGCGGGAGATCGGCAACGAGCAGTACTTC.

V usage is TRBV4-1 and J usage is TRBJ1-1, with D maybe TRBD1 (5 bases). The CDR3 extends over 15 amino acids. The V gene lost 4 bases and the J gene lost 1 base, with 13 bases spanning the gap. Germline V gene data show CDR1 as MGHRA and CDR2 as YSYEKL. The CDR3 nucleotides are TGCGCCAGCAGCCCGGTGGGGCTCAGGAACACTGAAGCTTTCTTT. It codes for CASSPVGLRNTEAFF.

The chain has TRBV29-1 and TRBJ1-1; a possible D gene is TRBD1 (5 bases). Germline assignment: CDR1 SQVTM and CDR2 ANQGSEA. The CDR3 covers 12 residues. The V end lost 4 bases, the J end lost 5 bases, and 11 bases lay between the germline ends. The CDR3 region is CSVVSGNTEAFF. The CDR3 nucleotides are TGCAGCGTTGTCTCAGGGAATACTGAAGCTTTCTTT.

This clonotype occurred a few times. J is TRBJ2-5 and V is TRBV29-1, with 10 bases that match TRBD2. J lost 9 bases, V lost 8 bases, and 18 bases had no gene match. The CDR3 loop spans 15 amino acids. The V gene's germline CDR1 is SQVTM and CDR2 ANQGSEA. The CDR3 nucleotides are TGCAGCTCCACCACCGGGACTAGCGCGCTCCGGGCCCAGTACTTC. Translated: CSSTTGTSALRAQYF.

V and J are TRBV9 and TRBJ2-3; no clear D. The ends were cut back, 2 bases at V and 3 bases at J, with 13 bases in the middle. The germline V gene encodes CDR1 SGDLS and CDR2 YYNGEE. This CDR3 comprises 15 residues. The CDR3 DNA reads as TGTGCCAGCAGCGTCGGCCAACCCTCGACAGATACGCAGTATTTT. Its protein is CASSVGQPSTDTQYF.

The chain joins TRBV25-1 to TRBJ2-3, with unresolved D. The germline CDR1 and CDR2 sequences are MGHDK and SYGVNS. The CDR3 extends over 15 amino acids. Deletions cut 4 bases from V and 2 bases from J, with 13 bases between. For the CDR3, the DNA is TGTGCCAGCAGTGGTAATAAGTATTTCACAGATACGCAGTATTTT. Translating gives CASSGNKYFTDTQYF.

The gene calls are TRBV9 and TRBJ2-1, with unresolved D. The CDR3 totals 15 residues. V lost 4 bases and J 1 base, leaving 12 bases between the germline ends. Germline assignment: CDR1 SGDLS and CDR2 YYNGEE. The CDR3, as DNA: TGTGCCAGCAGCATCGGACGGACGTCCTACAATGAGCAGTTCTTC. This translates into CASSIGRTSYNEQFF.

The rearrangement uses TRBV20-1 and TRBJ2-5, with 13 bases fitting TRBD2. The germline V gene has CDR1 DFQATT and CDR2 SNEGSKA (reference sequence). This CDR3 is 16 amino acids long. The V gene end was trimmed by 6 bases and the J gene end by 5 bases; junction bases not matched to a gene: 12. The CDR3 coding sequence is TGCAGTGCCATAACTAGCGGGAGGGCACCACATGAGACCCAGTACTTC. As protein: CSAITSGRAPHETQYF.

This chain connects TRBV4-3 to TRBJ2-7; 8 bases match TRBD1. Germline V lookup: CDR1 LGHNA, CDR2 YSLEER. CDR3 length: 17 residues. V lost 1 base and J lost 3; bases outside the gene matches: 11. The DNA of the CDR3 is TGCGCCAGCAGCCAAGTAGCATACACCGGGACAGGCTACGAGCAGTACTTC. Translated: CASSQVAYTGTGYEQYF.

This clonotype has a handful of counts. The V gene is TRBV20-1, the J gene TRBJ2-5; D ambiguous. V shed 5 bases and J shed 4 bases, with 8 bases lying between them. CDR1 is DFQATT and CDR2 is SNEGSKA in the germline V gene (reference sequence). The CDR3 is made up of 11 amino acids. This CDR3 reads CSASPAETQYF. CDR3 nucleotide sequence: TGCAGTGCTTCGCCGGCAGAGACCCAGTACTTC.

The chain carries TRBV20-1 and TRBJ2-1; a possible D gene is TRBD1 (6 bases). Trimming pared 2 bases from V and 5 bases from J, leaving 10 bases between. Germline CDR1 reads DFQATT; CDR2 reads SNEGSKA (reference sequence). The CDR3 is 13 residues long. The CDR3: CSARQGPHNEQFF. The CDR3 DNA is TGCAGTGCTAGACAGGGGCCCCACAATGAGCAGTTCTTC.

This clonotype occurred a few times. The chain carries TRBV5-1 and TRBJ2-1, with 8 bases that match TRBD1. The junction had 14 bases not matched to a gene; V was cut back by 4 bases and J by 8 bases. CDR1 SGHRS and CDR2 YFSETQ come from the germline V gene. This CDR3 has 16 residues. CDR3 loop: CASSTSTGALSYEQFF. CDR3 nucleotide sequence: TGCGCCAGCAGCACCTCGACAGGGGCCCTATCTTATGAGCAGTTCTTC.

The chain joins TRBV20-1 to TRBJ2-7; D may be TRBD1 or TRBD2 (6 bases each). This CDR3 comprises 16 residues. Trimming shortened V by 6 bases and J by 5 bases, and 26 bases separated the two germline ends. The germline gives CDR1 DFQATT, CDR2 SNEGSKA (reference sequence). The CDR3 spells CSAVPRSTGASHEQYF. The CDR3 DNA follows: TGCAGTGCAGTCCCTCGCTCAACGGGGGCCTCACACGAGCAGTACTTC.

As concerns this clonotype: A read error may explain this, as a much larger clone is one base away. The chain is built from TRBV24-1 and TRBJ1-5; 7 bases agree with TRBD1. V gave up 5 bases and J gave up 4 bases; unmatched junction bases: 1. The CDR3 spans 13 residues. CDR1 and CDR2 (germline): KGHDR, SFDVKD. Written as DNA, the CDR3 is TGTGCCACCAGTGGGGACAGTAATCAGCCCCAGCATTTT. Encoded protein: CATSGDSNQPQHF.